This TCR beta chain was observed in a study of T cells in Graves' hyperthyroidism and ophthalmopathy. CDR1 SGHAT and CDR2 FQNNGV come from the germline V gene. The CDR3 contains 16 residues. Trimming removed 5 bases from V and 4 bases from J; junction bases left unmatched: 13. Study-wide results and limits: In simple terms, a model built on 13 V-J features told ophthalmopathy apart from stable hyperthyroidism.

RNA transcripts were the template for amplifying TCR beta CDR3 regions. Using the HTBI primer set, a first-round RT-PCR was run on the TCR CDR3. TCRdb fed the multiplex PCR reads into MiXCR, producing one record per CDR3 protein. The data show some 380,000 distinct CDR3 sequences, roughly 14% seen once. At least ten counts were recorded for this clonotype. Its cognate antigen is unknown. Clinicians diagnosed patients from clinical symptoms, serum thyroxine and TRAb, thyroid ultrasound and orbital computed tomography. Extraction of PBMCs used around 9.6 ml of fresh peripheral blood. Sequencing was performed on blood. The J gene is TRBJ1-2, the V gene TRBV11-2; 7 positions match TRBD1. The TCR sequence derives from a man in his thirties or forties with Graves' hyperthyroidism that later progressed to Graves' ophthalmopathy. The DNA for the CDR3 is TGTGCCAGCAGCATTTGGGACAGTAAGAGGATCTATGGCTACACCTTC. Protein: CASSIWDSKRIYGYTF.